Sequencing of this T cell receptor (beta chain) was carried out in a study of control samples from healthy donors and cancer patients. This table comes from immunoSEQ multiplex PCR, and its TCRdb copy is limited to in-frame clones, with some not included. This table holds 90,000 to 150,000 clones, about nine tenths found once. The CDR3 is 13 residues long. Germline CDR1 and CDR2: SGHRS and YFSETQ. Trimming left V 0 bases short and J 4 bases short, with 8 bases between. Only one count was recorded for this clone. The chain couples TRBV5-1 to TRBJ2-7; D uncertain. The material sequenced was blood. The sequence was collected from a man aged 40-50 years in good health. The CDR3 sequence: CASSLGERYEQYF. CDR3 bases: TGCGCCAGCAGCTTGGGGGAAAGGTACGAGCAGTACTTC. The whole variable domain, remainder taken from reference TRBV5-1 and TRBJ2-7, is KAGVTQTPRYLIKTRGQQVTLSCSPISGHRSVSWYQQTPGQGLQFLFEYFSETQRNKGNFPGRFSGRQFSNSRSEMNVSTLELGDSALYLCASSLGERYEQYFGPGTRLTVT.